The present T cell receptor (beta chain) was sequenced within a study of patients and donors after allogeneic stem cell transplantation. TCRdb redid the calling of the RT-PCR reads with MiXCR, one entry per CDR3 protein. The sample gives under 95,000 distinct CDR3 sequences, around 5% of which show up once; 2.5% to 3% is in the top ten. V lost 7 bases, J lost 15 bases, and 22 bases lay in between. Looked up from germline, CDR1 is LNHDA and CDR2 is SQIVND (reference sequence). This CDR3 spans 14 amino acids. This clonotype was observed many times. Sequenced input: blood, either unsorted or a sorted T cell fraction (not recorded which). This TCR was recovered from a human donor who was either an allogeneic HSCT recipient or a stem cell or donor lymphocyte infusion donor (not recorded which). It is not recorded whose cells these are; they may come from a transplant donor. This sequence joins TRBV19 and TRBJ1-6; D is unresolved. The CDR3 nucleotides are TGTGCCAGTACCCCTCGGCGGAACAGTCTGCTCCTCCACTTT. Translating it yields CASTPRRNSLLLHF.